Each of the 11 T cell receptor beta chains below was sequenced from the same sample in a study of beta chain features in type 1 diabetes. Study results and limitations: In every one of the four CD4+ subsets, TCRB CDR3s were moderately but significantly shorter in Type 1 diabetes patients.

What these receptors recognize is not known. Expressed TCRB transcripts were sequenced, since all the RNA that had been isolated was reverse transcribed. TCRdb keeps only in-frame clones here, not all; method: immunoSEQ multiplex PCR. The table includes 100,000 to 150,000 clones, roughly 10% detected once. The material sequenced was central memory CD4+ T cells from blood. The receptors were gathered from a man aged 25 to 40 with type 1 diabetes.

In its sample, this clone was seen a few times. The J gene is TRBJ2-7, the V gene TRBV7-2; D is uncertain. CDR1 is SGHTA and CDR2 is FQGNSA in the germline V gene. This CDR3 region has 12 residues. Trimming removed 5 bases at V and 6 bases at J, with 11 bases between. This CDR3 reads CASSRPRSEQYF. The CDR3 DNA reads as TGTGCCAGCAGCCGACCGAGGAGCGAGCAGTACTTC.

This clone was detected a few times. V and J are TRBV5-5 and TRBJ2-1; 12 bases are shared with TRBD2. The germline CDR1 and CDR2 sequences are SGHKS and YYEKEE (reference sequence). This CDR3 comprises 18 residues. The V gene end was trimmed by 4 bases and the J gene end by 6 bases; junction bases not matched to a gene: 14. In DNA, the CDR3 is TGTGCCAGCAGCCAAAGCGTGTCTAGCGGGGGGGCGGGCAATGAGCAGTTCTTC. Translating gives CASSQSVSSGGAGNEQFF.

A few counts support this clone. The sample holds other DNA sequences that translate to the same CDR3. V usage is TRBV10-3 and J usage is TRBJ1-3, with TRBD1 as a possible D gene (6 bases). The CDR3 length is 13 residues. Germline-derived CDR1 and CDR2 are ENHRY and SYGVKD. With 6 bases removed from V and 0 bases from J, the gap between germline ends came to 6 bases. The CDR3 DNA reads as TGTGCCATCAGGGACAGCTCTGGAAACACCATATATTTT. Translated: CAIRDSSGNTIYF.

The V gene is TRBV28, the J gene TRBJ1-4, with 8 bases lining up with TRBD1. After removal of 2 bases from V and 8 bases from J, the junction contained 4 bases not matched to a gene. Germline V gene data show CDR1 as MDHEN and CDR2 as SYDVKM. There are 14 residues in the CDR3. CDR3 in amino acids: CASSLRTGKEKLFF. The CDR3 DNA reads as TGTGCCAGCAGTTTAAGGACAGGGAAGGAAAAACTGTTTTTT. Together with reference TRBV28 and TRBJ1-4, the CDR3 gives the full variable domain: DVKVTQSSRYLVKRTGEKVFLECVQDMDHENMFWYRQDPGLGLRLIYFSYDVKMKEKGDIPEGYSVSREKKERFSLILESASTNQTSMYLCASSLRTGKEKLFFGSGTQLSVL.

The chain combines TRBV7-2 with TRBJ1-2, with D uncertain. CDR1 is SGHTA and CDR2 is FQGNSA in the germline V gene. V was pared by 3 bases and J by 10 bases, with 12 bases between. The CDR3 length is 12 residues. In DNA form, the CDR3 reads TGTGCCAGCAGCTTCACCACTTACTTCTACACCTTC. Residues: CASSFTTYFYTF.

The chain joins TRBV10-3 to TRBJ1-1; D unresolved. Germline CDR1 and CDR2: ENHRY and SYGVKD. The CDR3 extends over 14 amino acids. Trimming pared 10 bases from V and 0 bases from J, leaving 15 bases between. CDR3 in DNA: TGTGCCACCTCTTGGGAGGGCCTGAACACTGAAGCTTTCTTT. As protein: CATSWEGLNTEAFF.

This clone occurred a few times. The chain's CDR3 is CASSEGAQRGYTF. DNA for the CDR3: TGTGCCAGCAGTGAAGGCGCACAGCGGGGCTACACCTTC. This sequence joins TRBV2 and TRBJ1-2, with D hard to call. Deletions cut 1 base from V and 8 bases from J, with 11 bases between. The CDR3 loop spans 13 amino acids. From germline, CDR1 is SNHLY and CDR2 FYNNEI.

The rearrangement uses TRBV6-5 and TRBJ1-1, with D maybe TRBD1 (6 bases). The germline gives CDR1 MNHEY, CDR2 SVGAGI. This CDR3 contains 14 residues. Trimming stripped 5 bases from V and 4 bases from J, with 14 bases between. The DNA of the CDR3 is TGTGCCAGCAGTGAAAGCAGGGGACCCACTGAAGCTTTCTTT. This translates into CASSESRGPTEAFF.

This rearrangement joins TRBV7-2 to TRBJ2-1; tentatively, D is TRBD2 (5 bases). The CDR3 extends over 12 amino acids. CDR1 is SGHTA, CDR2 FQGNSA, per germline. V was shortened by 6 bases and J by 9 bases, with 12 bases between the two germline ends. The CDR3 loop reads CASRWAAGEQFF. Written as DNA, the CDR3 is TGTGCCAGCAGGTGGGCCGCGGGTGAGCAGTTCTTC.

The rearrangement joins TRBV4-1 to TRBJ2-7; D is perhaps TRBD2 (7 bases). Trimming removed 4 bases from V and 0 bases from J, with 19 bases in between. From germline, CDR1 is MGHRA and CDR2 YSYEKL. The CDR3 loop spans 17 amino acids. CDR3 in amino acids: CASSLDWRGGGSYEQYF. As DNA, the CDR3 is TGCGCCAGCAGCCTCGATTGGAGGGGAGGGGGCTCCTACGAGCAGTACTTC.

The gene calls are TRBV7-2 and TRBJ2-2; the match to TRBD1 covers 8 bases. V was clipped by 2 bases and J by 7 bases; unmatched bases: 6. Germline CDR1 SGHTA, CDR2 FQGNSA. The CDR3 totals 15 residues. For the CDR3, the DNA is TGTGCCAGCAGCTTATCAATGACAGGGGTCGGGGAGCTGTTTTTT. Protein: CASSLSMTGVGELFF.